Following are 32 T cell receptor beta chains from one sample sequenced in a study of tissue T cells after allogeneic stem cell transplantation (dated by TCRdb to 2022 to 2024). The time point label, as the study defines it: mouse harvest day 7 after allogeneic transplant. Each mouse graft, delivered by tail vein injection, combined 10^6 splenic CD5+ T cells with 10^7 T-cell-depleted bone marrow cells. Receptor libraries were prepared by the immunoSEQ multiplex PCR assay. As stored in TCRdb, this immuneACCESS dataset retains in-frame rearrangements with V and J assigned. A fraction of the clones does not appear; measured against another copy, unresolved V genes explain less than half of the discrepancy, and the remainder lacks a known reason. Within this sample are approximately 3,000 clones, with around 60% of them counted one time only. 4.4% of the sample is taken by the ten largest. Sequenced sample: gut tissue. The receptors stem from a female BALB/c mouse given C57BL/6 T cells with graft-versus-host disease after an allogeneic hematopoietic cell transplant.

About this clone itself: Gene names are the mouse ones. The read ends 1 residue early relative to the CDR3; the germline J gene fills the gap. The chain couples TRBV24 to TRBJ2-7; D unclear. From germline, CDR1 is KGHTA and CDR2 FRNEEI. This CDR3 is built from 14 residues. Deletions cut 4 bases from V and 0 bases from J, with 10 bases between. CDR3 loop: CASSPHLSSYEQYF. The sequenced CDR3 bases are TGTGCCAGCAGTCCTCACTTGAGCTCCTATGAACAGTAC.

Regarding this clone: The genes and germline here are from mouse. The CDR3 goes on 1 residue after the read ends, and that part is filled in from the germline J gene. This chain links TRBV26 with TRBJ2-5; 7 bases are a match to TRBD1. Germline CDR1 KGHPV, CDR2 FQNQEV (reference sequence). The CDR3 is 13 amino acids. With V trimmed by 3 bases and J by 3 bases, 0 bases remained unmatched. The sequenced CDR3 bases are TGTGCCAGCAGTCTCAGGGGGCAAGACACCCAGTAC. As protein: CASSLRGQDTQY. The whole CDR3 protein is CASSLRGQDTQYF.

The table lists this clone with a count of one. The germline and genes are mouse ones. The CDR3 loop reads CASRDISYNSPLYF. Incomplete CDR3 DNA: TGTGCCAGCAGGGACATTTCCTATAATTCGCCCCTCTAC. The chain combines TRBV26 with TRBJ1-6; a weak D match, TRBD1 (5 bases). The read stops 1 residue short of the end of the CDR3; the missing end is completed from the germline J gene. TRBJ1-6 is filed as an ORF, its function uncertain. The CDR3 totals 14 residues. V was clipped by 6 bases and J by 0 bases, with 6 bases between them. CDR1 and CDR2 from the germline V gene are KGHPV and FQNQEV (reference sequence).

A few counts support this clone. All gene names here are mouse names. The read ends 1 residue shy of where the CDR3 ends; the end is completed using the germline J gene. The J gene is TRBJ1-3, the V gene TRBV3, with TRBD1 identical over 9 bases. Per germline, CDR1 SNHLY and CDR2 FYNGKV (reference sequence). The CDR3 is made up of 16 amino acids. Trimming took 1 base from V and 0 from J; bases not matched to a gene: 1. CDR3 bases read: TGTGCCAGCAGCTTAGGACAGGGGGTTTCTGGAAATACGCTCTAT. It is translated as CASSLGQGVSGNTLY. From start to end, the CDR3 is CASSLGQGVSGNTLYF. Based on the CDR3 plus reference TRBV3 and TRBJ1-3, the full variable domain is GPKVLQIPSHQIIDMGQMVTLNCDPVSNHLYFYWYKQILGQQMEFLVNFYNGKVMEKSKLFKDQFSVERPDGSYFTLKIQPTALEDSAVYFCASSLGQGVSGNTLYFGEGSRLIVV.

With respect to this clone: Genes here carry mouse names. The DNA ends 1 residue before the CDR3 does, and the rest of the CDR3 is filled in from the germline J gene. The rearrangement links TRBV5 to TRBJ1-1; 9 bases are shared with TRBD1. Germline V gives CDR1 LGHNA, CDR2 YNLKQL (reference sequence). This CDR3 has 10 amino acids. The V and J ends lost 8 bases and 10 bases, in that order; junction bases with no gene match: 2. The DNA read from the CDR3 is TGTGCCAGCGGGACAGGGCGAGTCTTC. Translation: CASGTGRVF. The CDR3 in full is CASGTGRVFF.

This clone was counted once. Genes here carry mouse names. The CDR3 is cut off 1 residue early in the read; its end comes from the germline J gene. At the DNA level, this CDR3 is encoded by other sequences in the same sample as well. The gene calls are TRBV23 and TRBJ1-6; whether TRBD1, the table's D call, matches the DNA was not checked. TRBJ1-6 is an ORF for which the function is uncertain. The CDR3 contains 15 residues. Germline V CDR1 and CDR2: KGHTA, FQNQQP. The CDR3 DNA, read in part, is TGCTCCAGCGCAACAGGGGTTTCCTATAATTCGCCCCTCTAC. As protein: CSSATGVSYNSPLY. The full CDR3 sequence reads CSSATGVSYNSPLYF.

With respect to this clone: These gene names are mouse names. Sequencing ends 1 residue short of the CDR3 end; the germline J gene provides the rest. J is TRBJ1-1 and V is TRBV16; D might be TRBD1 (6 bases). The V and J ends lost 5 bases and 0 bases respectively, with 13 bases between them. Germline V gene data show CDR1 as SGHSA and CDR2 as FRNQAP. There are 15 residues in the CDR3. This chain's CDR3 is CASSLEGGSNTEVFF. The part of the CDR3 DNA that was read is TGTGCAAGCAGCCTGGAGGGGGGGTCAAACACAGAAGTCTTC.

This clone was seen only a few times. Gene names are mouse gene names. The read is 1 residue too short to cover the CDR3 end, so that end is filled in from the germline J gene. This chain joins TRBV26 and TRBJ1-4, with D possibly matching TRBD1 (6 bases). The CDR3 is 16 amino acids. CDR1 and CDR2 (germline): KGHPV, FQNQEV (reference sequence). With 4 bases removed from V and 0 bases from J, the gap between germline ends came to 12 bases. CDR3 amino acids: CASSRPGHLSNERLFF. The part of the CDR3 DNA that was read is TGTGCCAGCAGTCGCCCGGGACACCTTTCCAACGAAAGATTATTT.

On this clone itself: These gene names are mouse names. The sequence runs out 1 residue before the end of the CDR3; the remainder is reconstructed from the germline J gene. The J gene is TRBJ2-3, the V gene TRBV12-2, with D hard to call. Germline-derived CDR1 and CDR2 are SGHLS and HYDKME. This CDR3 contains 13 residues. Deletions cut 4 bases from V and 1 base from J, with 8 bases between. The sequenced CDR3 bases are TGTGCCAGCTCCGAGGGTGGTGCAGAAACGCTGTAT. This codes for CASSEGGAETLY. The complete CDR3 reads CASSEGGAETLYF.

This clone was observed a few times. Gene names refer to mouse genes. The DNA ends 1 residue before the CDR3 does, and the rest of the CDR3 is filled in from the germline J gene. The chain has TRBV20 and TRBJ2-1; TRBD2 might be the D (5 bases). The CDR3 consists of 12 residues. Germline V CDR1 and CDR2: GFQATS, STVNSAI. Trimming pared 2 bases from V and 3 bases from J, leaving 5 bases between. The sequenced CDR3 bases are TGTGGTGCTAGGACTGGCTATGCTGAGCAGTTC. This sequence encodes CGARTGYAEQF. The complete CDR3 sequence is CGARTGYAEQFF.

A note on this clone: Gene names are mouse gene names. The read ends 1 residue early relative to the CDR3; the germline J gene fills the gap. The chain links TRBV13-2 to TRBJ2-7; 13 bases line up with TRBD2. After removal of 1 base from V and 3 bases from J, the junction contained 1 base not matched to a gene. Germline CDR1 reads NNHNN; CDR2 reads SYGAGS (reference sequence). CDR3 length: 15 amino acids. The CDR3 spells CASGDWDWGGYEQYF. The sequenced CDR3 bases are TGTGCCAGCGGTGATTGGGACTGGGGGGGCTATGAACAGTAC.

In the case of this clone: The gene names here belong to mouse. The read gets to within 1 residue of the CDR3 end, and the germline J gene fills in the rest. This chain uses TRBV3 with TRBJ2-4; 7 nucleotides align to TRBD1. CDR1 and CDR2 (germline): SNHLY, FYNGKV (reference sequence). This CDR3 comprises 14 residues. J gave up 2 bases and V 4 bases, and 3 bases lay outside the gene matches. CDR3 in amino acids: CASSSTGYQNTLYF. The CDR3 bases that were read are TGTGCCAGCAGCTCGACAGGGTATCAAAACACCTTGTAC.

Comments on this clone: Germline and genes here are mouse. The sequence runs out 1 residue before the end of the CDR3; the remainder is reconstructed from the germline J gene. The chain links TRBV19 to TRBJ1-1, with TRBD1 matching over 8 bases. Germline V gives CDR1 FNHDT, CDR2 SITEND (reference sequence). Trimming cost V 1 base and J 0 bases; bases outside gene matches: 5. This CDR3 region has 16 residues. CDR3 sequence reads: CASSIMRTGPNTEVFF. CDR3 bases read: TGTGCCAGCAGTATAATGCGGACAGGGCCAAACACAGAAGTCTTC.

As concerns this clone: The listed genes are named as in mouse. CDR3 DNA, as far as it was read: TGTGCCAGCAGTCTCCGCCGGGACTGGGGGGGCACCGGGCAGCTCTAC. Its translation is CASSLRRDWGGTGQLY. The CDR3 in full is CASSLRRDWGGTGQLYF. The V and J genes are TRBV24 and TRBJ2-2; 13 positions match TRBD2. The sequence runs out 1 residue before the end of the CDR3; the remainder is reconstructed from the germline J gene. Germline CDR1 and CDR2: KGHTA and FRNEEI. This CDR3 comprises 17 residues. With V trimmed by 3 bases and J by 4 bases, 5 bases remained unmatched.

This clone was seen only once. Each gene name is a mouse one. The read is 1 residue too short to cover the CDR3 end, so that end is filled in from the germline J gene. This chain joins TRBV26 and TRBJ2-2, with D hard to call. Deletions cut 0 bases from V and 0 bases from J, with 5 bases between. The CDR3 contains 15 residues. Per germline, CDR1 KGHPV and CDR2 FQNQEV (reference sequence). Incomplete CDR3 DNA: TGTGCCAGCAGTCTGTCAGGGTCAAACACCGGGCAGCTCTAC. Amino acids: CASSLSGSNTGQLY. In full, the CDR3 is CASSLSGSNTGQLYF.

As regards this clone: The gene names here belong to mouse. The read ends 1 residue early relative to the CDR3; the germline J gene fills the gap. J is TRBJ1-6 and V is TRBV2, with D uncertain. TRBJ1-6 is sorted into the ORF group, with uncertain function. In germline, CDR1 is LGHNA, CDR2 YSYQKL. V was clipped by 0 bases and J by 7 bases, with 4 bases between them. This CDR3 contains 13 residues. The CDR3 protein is CASSQESNSPLYF. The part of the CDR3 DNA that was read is TGTGCCAGCAGCCAAGAGTCGAATTCGCCCCTCTAC.

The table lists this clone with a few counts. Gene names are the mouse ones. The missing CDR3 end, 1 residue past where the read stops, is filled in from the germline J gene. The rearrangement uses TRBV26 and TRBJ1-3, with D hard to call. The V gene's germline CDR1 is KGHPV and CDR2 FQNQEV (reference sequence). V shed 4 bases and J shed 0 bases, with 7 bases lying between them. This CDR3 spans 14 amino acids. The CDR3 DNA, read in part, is TGTGCCAGCAGTCAATGGGATTCTGGAAATACGCTCTAT. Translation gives CASSQWDSGNTLY. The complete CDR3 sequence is CASSQWDSGNTLYF. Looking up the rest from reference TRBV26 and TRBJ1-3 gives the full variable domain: NSKVIQTPRYLVKGQGQKAKMRCIPEKGHPVVFWYQQNKNNEFKFLINFQNQEVLQQIDMTEKRFSAECPSNSPCSLEIQSSEAGDSALYLCASSQWDSGNTLYFGEGSRLIVV.

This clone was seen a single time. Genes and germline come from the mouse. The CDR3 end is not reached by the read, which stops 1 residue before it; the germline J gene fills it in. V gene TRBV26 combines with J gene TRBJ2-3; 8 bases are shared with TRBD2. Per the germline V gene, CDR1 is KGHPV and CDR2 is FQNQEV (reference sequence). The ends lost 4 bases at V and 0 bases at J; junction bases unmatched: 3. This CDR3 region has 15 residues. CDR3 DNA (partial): TGTGCCAGCAGTCCCGACTGGGGTAGTGCAGAAACGCTGTAT. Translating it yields CASSPDWGSAETLY. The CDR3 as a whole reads CASSPDWGSAETLYF. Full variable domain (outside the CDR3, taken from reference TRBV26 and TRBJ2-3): NSKVIQTPRYLVKGQGQKAKMRCIPEKGHPVVFWYQQNKNNEFKFLINFQNQEVLQQIDMTEKRFSAECPSNSPCSLEIQSSEAGDSALYLCASSPDWGSAETLYFGSGTRLTVL.

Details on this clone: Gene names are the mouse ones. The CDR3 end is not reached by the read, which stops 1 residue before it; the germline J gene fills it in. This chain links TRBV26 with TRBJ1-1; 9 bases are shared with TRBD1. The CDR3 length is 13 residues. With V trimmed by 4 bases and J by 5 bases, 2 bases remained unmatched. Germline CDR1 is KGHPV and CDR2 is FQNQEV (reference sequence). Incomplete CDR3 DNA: TGTGCCAGCAGTCGACAGGGGGGGACAGAAGTCTTC. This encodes CASSRQGGTEVF. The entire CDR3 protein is CASSRQGGTEVFF. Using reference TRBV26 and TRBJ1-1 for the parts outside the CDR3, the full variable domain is NSKVIQTPRYLVKGQGQKAKMRCIPEKGHPVVFWYQQNKNNEFKFLINFQNQEVLQQIDMTEKRFSAECPSNSPCSLEIQSSEAGDSALYLCASSRQGGTEVFFGKGTRLTVV.

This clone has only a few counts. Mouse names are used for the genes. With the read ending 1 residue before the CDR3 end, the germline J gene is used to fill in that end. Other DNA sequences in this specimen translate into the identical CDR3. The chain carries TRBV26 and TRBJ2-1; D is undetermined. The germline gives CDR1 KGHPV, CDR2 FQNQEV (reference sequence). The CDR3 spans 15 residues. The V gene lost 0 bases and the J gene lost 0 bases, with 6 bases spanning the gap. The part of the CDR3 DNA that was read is TGTGCCAGCAGTCTGTCGGGGTATAACTATGCTGAGCAGTTC. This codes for CASSLSGYNYAEQF. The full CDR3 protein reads CASSLSGYNYAEQFF.

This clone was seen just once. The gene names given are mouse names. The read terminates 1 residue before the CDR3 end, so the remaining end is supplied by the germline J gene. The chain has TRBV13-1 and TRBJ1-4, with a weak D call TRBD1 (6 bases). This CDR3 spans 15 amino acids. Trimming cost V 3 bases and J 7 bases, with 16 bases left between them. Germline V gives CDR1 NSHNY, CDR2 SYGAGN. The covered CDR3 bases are TGTGCCAGCAGTGGGAGGGGGGGGCCGCCCGAAAGATTATTT. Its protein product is CASSGRGGPPERLF. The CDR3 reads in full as CASSGRGGPPERLFF.

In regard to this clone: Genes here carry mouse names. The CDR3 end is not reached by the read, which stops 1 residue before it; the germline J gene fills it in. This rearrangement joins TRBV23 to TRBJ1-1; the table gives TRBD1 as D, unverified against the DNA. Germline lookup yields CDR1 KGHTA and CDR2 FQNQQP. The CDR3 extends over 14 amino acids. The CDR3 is CSSSQSTANTEVFF. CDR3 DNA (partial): TGCTCCAGCAGTCAATCGACAGCAAACACAGAAGTCTTC.

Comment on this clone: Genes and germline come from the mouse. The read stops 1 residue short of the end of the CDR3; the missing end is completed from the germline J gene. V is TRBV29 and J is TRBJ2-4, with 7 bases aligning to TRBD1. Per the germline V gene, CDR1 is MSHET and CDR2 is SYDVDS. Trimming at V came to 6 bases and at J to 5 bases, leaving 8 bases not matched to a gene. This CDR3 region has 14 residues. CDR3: CASRPPQGSNTLYF. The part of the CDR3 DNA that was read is TGTGCTAGCAGACCCCCACAGGGGTCAAACACCTTGTAC.

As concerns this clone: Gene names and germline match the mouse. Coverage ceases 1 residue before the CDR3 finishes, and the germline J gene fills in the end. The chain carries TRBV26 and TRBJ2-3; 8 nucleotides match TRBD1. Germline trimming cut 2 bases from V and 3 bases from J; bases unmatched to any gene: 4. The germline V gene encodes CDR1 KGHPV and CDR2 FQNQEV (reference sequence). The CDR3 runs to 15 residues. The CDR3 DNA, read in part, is TGTGCCAGCAGTCTGCAGGGGGCAGGAGCAGAAACGCTGTAT. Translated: CASSLQGAGAETLY. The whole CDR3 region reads CASSLQGAGAETLYF.

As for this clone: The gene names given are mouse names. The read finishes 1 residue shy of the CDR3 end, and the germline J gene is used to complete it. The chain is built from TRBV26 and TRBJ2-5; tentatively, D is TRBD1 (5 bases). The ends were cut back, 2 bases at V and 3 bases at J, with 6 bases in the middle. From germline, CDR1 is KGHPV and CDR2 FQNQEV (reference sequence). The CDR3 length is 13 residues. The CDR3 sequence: CASSLGQQDTQYF. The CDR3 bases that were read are TGTGCCAGCAGTCTGGGACAACAAGACACCCAGTAC.

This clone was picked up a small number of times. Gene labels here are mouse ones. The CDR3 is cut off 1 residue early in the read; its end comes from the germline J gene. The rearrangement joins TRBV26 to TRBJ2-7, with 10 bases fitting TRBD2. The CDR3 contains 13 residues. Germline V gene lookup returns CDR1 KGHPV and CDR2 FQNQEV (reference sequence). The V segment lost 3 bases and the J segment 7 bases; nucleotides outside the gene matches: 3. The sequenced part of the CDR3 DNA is TGTGCCAGCAGTCTCTCGACTGGGGGGGAACAGTAC. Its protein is CASSLSTGGEQY. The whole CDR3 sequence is CASSLSTGGEQYF.

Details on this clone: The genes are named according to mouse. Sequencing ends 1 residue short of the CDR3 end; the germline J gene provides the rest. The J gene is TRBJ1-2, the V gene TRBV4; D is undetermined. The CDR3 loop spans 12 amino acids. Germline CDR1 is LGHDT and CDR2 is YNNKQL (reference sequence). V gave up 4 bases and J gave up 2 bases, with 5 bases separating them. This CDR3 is CASSFINSDYTF. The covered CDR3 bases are TGTGCCAGCAGCTTCATCAACTCCGACTACACC. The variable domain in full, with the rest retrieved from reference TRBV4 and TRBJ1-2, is ETAVFQTPNYHVTQVGNEVSFNCKQTLGHDTMYWYKQDSKKLLKIMFSYNNKQLIVNETVPRRFSPQSSDKAHLNLRIKSVEPEDSAVYLCASSFINSDYTFGSGTRLLVI.

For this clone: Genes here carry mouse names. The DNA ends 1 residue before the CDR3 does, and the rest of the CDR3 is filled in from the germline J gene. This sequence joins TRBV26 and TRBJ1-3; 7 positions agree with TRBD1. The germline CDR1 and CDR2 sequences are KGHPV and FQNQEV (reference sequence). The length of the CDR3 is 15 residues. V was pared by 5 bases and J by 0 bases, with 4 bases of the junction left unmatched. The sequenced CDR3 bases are TGTGCCAGCAGTAGGGACAGAAATTCTGGAAATACGCTCTAT. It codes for CASSRDRNSGNTLY. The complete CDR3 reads CASSRDRNSGNTLYF.

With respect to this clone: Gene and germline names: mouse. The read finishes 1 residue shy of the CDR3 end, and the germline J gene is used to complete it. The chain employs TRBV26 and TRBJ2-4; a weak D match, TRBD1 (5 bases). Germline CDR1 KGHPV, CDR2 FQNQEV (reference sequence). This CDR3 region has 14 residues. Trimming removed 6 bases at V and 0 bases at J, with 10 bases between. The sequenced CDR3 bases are TGTGCCAGCAGCCACAGGTCTAGTCAAAACACCTTGTAC. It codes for CASSHRSSQNTLY. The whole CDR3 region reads CASSHRSSQNTLYF.

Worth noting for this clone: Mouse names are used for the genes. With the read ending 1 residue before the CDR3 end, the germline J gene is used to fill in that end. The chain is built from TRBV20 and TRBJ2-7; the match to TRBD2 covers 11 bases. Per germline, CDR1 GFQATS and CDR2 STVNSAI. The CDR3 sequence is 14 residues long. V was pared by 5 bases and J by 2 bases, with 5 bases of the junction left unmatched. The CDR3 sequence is CGAPDWGGPYEQYF. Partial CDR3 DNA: TGTGGTGCTCCTGACTGGGGGGGGCCCTATGAACAGTAC.

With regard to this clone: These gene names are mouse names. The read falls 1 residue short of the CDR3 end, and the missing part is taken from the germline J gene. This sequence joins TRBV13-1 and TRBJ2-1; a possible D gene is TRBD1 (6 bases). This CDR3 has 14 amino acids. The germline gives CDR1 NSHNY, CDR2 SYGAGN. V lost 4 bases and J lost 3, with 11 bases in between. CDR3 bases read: TGTGCCAGCAGTCCCGGGACAAGCTATGCTGAGCAGTTC. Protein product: CASSPGTSYAEQF. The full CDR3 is CASSPGTSYAEQFF.

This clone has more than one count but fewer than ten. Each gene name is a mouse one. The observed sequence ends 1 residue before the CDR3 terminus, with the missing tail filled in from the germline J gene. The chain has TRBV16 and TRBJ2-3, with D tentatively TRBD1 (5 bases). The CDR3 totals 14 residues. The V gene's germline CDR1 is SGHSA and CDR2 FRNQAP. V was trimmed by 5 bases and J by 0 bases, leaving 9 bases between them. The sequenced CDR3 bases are TGTGCAAGCAGCCCGGACAATAGTGCAGAAACGCTGTAT. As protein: CASSPDNSAETLY. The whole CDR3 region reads CASSPDNSAETLYF.